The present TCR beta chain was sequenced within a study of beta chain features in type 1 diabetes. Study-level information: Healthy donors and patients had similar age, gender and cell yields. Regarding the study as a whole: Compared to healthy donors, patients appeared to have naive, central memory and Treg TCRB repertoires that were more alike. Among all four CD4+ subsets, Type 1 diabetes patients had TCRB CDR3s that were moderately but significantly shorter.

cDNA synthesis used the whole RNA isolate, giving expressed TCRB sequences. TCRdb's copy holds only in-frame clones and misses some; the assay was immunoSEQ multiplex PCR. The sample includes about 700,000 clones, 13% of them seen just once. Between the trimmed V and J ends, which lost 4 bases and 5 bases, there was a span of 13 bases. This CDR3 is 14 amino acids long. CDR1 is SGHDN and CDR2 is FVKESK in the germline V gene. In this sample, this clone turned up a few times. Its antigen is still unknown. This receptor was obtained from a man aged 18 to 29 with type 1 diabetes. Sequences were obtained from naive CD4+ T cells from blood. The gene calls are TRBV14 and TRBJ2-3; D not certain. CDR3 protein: CASSRFDIEDTQYF. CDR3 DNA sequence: TGTGCCAGCAGCCGCTTTGATATCGAAGATACGCAGTATTTT.